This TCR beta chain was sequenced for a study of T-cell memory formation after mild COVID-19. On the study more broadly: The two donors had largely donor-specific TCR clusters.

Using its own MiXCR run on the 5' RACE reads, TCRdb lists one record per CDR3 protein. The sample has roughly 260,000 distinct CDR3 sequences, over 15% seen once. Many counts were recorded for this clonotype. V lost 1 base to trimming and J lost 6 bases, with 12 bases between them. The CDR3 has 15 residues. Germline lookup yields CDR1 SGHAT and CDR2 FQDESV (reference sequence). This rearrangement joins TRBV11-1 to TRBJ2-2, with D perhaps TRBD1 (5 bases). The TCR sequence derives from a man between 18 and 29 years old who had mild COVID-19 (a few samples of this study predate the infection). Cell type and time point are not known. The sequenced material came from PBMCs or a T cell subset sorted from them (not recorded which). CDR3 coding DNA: TGTGCCAGCAGCTTAGGAAGCAGGGTCCCCGGGGAGCTGTTTTTT. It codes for CASSLGSRVPGELFF.